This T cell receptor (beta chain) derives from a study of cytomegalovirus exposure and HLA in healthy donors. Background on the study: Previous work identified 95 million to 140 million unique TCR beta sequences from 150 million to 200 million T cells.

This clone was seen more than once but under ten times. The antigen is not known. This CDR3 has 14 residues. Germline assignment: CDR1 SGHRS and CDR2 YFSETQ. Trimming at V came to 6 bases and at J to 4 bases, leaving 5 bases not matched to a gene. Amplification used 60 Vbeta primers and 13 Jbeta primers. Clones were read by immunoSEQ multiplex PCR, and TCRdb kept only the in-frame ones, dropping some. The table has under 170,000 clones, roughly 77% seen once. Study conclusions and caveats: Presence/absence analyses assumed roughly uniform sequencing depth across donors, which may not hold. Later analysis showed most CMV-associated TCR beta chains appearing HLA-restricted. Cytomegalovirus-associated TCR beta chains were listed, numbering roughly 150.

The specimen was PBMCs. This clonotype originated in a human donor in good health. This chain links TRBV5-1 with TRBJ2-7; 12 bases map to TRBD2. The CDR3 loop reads CASTTGTSGYEQYF. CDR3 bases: TGCGCCAGCACTACCGGGACTAGCGGGTACGAGCAGTACTTC.